This T cell receptor (beta chain) was sequenced for a study of blood T cell repertoires in COVID-19. Study details: Collection of acute and convalescent COVID-19 samples took place in the United States, Italy and Spain. PBMCs, B-cell-depleted T cells, or T cells were the source of the cDNA or gDNA that made up the material.

Authors' data handling: Estimated nucleated cell counts came from reference gene primer amplification. Measured with immunoSEQ multiplex PCR; TCRdb has only the in-frame clones, and not every one. For V, J and clone size, that table is used; D and trimming come from the DNA. This sample has 130,000 or so clones, with approximately 84% found just once. The V and J ends lost 1 base and 5 bases respectively, with 14 bases between them. The CDR3 extends over 15 amino acids. Germline CDR1 and CDR2: LGHDT and YNNKEL (reference sequence). The sequence was obtained from an elderly woman with acute or convalescent COVID-19. The gene calls are TRBV3-1 (or the pseudogene TRBV3-2) and TRBJ1-1; D is uncertain. What was sequenced was peripheral blood. The CDR3 DNA reads TGTGCCAGCAGCCAAGTTCCGGGTTGGATAACTGAAGCTTTCTTT. Translated: CASSQVPGWITEAFF.